Sequencing of this T cell receptor (beta chain) was carried out in a study of blood T cell repertoires in COVID-19. Background on the study: Sites in the United States, Italy and Spain provided acute and convalescent COVID-19 samples. The cDNA or gDNA used as material had been derived from T cells, B-cell-depleted T cells, or PBMCs.

Per the original data handling: Researchers report that nucleated cell counts were estimated from reference gene primer amplification. Data came from immunoSEQ multiplex PCR; TCRdb stores just in-frame clones and leaves some out. V, J and clone size are taken as reported in that table, and D and trimming were inferred from the DNA itself. The table records about 220,000 clones, 82% of them present only once. Germline CDR1 and CDR2: SGHAT and FQNNGV. The CDR3 runs to 15 residues. V was pared by 0 bases and J by 6 bases, with 14 bases between. Specimen: peripheral blood. The receptor's source is a woman aged 70-85 years with acute or convalescent COVID-19. The V gene is TRBV11-2, the J gene TRBJ1-1; maybe TRBD1 (5 bases). CDR3 sequence (DNA): TGTGCCAGCAGCTTAGATTGGGCAGGGCTCGCTGAAGCTTTCTTT. Translation gives CASSLDWAGLAEAFF. Variable domain in full (rest from reference TRBV11-2 and TRBJ1-1): EAGVAQSPRYKIIEKRQSVAFWCNPISGHATLYWYQQILGQGPKLLIQFQNNGVVDDSQLPKDRFSAERLKGVDSTLKIQPAKLEDSAVYLCASSLDWAGLAEAFFGQGTRLTVV.